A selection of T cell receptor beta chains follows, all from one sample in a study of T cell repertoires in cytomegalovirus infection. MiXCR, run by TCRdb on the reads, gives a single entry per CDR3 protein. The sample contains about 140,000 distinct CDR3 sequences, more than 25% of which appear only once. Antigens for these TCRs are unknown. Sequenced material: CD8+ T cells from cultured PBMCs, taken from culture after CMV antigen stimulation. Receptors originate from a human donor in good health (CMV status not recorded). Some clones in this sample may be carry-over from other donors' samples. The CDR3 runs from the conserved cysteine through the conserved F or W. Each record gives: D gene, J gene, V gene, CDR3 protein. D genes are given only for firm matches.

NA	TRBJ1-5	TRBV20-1	CSARRQGNQPQHF
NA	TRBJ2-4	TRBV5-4	CASSSSLENIQYF
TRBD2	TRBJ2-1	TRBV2	CASSLGGATYNEQFF
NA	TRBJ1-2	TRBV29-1	CSVEAENYGYTF
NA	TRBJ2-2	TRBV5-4	CASSWGNTGELFF
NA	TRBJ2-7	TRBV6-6	CASSYSIGSYEQYF
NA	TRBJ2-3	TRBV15	CATSRELTDTQYF
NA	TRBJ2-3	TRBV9	CASSPDLAVRPDTQYF
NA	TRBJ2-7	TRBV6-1	CASSEAEGYEQYF
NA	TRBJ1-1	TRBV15	CATSRLSLGGPNTEAFF
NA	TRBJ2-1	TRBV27	CASSFTGLSYNEQFF
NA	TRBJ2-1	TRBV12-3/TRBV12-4	CASILASLSYNEQFF
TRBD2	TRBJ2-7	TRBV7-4	CASSPRLAGGSSYEQYF
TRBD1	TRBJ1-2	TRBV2	CASSDRGDYGYTF
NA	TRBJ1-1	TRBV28	CASSLPDRYLNTEAFF
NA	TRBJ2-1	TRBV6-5	CASSLPGTEDNEQFF
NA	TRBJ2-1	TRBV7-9	CAGGFWSERYNEQFF
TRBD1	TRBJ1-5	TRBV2	CASSAGQGAEYQPQHF
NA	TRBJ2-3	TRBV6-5	CASSYYLTDTQYF
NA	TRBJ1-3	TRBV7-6	CASSSDRGSGNTIYF
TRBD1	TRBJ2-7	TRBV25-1	CASSDPGTGFEQYF
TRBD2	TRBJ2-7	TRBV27	CASSTSSGVYEQYF
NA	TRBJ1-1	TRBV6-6	CASRVTSSTEAFF
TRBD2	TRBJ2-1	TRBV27	CASSFVAGGPNEQFF
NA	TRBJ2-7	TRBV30	CAWRGPGGADEQYF
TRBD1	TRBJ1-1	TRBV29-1	CSVAGGWTEAFF
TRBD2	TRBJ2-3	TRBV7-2	CASSEVVAGITDTQYF
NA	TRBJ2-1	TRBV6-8	CASSYGRAAYNEQFF
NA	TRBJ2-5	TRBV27	CASSLQGMEETQYF
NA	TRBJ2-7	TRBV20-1	CSARDPGVPSYEQYF
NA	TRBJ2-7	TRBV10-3	CAISEPPVYEQYF
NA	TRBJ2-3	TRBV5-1	CASSRGRAEKADTQYF
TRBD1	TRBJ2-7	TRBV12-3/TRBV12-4	CASSFGGQGQEQYF
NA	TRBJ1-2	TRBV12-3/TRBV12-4	CASSDGGGHGYTF
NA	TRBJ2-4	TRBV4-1	CASSQERAAKNIQYF
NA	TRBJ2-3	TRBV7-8	CASSLASGTQYF
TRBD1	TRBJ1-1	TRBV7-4	CASSEDRKDATEAFF
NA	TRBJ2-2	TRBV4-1	CASSPSFSAGLTGELFF
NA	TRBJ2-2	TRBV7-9	CASAGTNGELFF
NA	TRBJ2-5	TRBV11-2	CASSSLGAEETQYF
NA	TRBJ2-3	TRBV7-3	CASSLGGDPDTQYF
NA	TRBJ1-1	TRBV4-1	CASSPIQGRWDEAFF
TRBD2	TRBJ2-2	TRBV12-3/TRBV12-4	CATKGTTFTGELFF
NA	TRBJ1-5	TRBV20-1	CSARELLSSPTSNQPQHF
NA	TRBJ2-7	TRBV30	CAWSVSGAYEQYF
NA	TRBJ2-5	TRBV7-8	CASSLENFGPEETQYF
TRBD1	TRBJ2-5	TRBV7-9	CASSLVTGGWETQYF
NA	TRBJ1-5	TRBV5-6	CASSLGGLGRNQPQHF
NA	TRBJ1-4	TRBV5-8	CASSLEGGSATNEKLFF
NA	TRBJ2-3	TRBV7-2	CASSLVTGSTDTQYF
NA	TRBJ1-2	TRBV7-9	CASSLVGDGRYGYTF
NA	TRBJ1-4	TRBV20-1	CSAIGDNEKLFF
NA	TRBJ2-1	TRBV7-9	CASSWDGDWNEQFF
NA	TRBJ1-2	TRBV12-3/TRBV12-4	CASSSGTGEDGYTF